The 28 T cell receptor beta chains reported below all come from one sample, sequenced in a study of STAT5B mutations in CD4+ large granular lymphocyte leukemia. Repertoires were generated with immunoSEQ multiplex PCR, while TCRdb's copy carries only in-frame clones and drops some. The sample carries about 32,000 clones, around 73% recorded once. Sequenced sample: CD4+ T cells from blood buffy coats. The source is a human donor in good health.

The V call is TRBV6-1, the J call TRBJ2-5; 8 bases agree with TRBD2. Germline V gives CDR1 MNHNS, CDR2 SASEGT. This CDR3 contains 17 residues. After removal of 6 bases from V and 4 bases from J, the junction contained 16 bases not matched to a gene. The chain's CDR3 is CASSETRFAGGGETQYF. CDR3 in DNA: TGTGCCAGCAGCGAAACCCGGTTCGCGGGAGGTGGAGAGACCCAGTACTTC.

The rearrangement uses TRBV2 and TRBJ2-7; 9 positions match TRBD1. Germline loops: CDR1 SNHLY, CDR2 FYNNEI. Trimming at V came to 7 bases and at J to 4 bases, leaving 11 bases not matched to a gene. This CDR3 spans 15 amino acids. The DNA for the CDR3 is TGTGCCAGCACGATTACGGGACAGGGTCGTTACGAGCAGTACTTC. Its protein is CASTITGQGRYEQYF.

The chain carries TRBV19 and TRBJ2-1, with TRBD1 matching 11 bases. In germline, CDR1 is LNHDA, CDR2 SQIVND (reference sequence). The CDR3 contains 15 residues. The ends lost 5 bases at V and 2 bases at J; junction bases unmatched: 2. This CDR3 reads CASSPGQGAYNEQFF. The DNA for the CDR3 is TGTGCCAGTAGTCCGGGACAGGGGGCCTACAATGAGCAGTTCTTC.

This clone has a handful of counts. The J gene is TRBJ2-6, the V gene TRBV7-2; D ambiguous. V lost 5 bases and J 0 bases, leaving 14 bases between the germline ends. The CDR3 runs 17 residues. From germline, CDR1 is SGHTA and CDR2 FQGNSA. CDR3 DNA sequence: TGTGCCAGCAGCCTAGACACGTCATACTCTGGGGCCAACGTCCTGACTTTC. Translating it yields CASSLDTSYSGANVLTF.

The chain links TRBV10-3 to TRBJ2-1; no definite D call. CDR3 length: 14 amino acids. Germline CDR1 ENHRY, CDR2 SYGVKD. V lost 3 bases, J lost 5 bases, and 11 bases lay in between. The CDR3 sequence: CAISDRLADNEQFF. The CDR3 DNA sequence: TGTGCCATCAGTGACCGGCTGGCCGACAATGAGCAGTTCTTC.

The CDR3 loop reads CASSYSGIATQYF. For the CDR3, the DNA is TGTGCCAGCAGTTACTCGGGTATTGCTACGCAGTATTTT. This chain joins TRBV6-5 and TRBJ2-3; unclear D gene. The length of the CDR3 is 13 residues. Germline-derived CDR1 and CDR2 are MNHEY and SVGAGI. Deletions cut 0 bases from V and 8 bases from J, with 9 bases between.

This clone was counted only a few times. The chain uses TRBV2 and TRBJ1-6, with D possibly being TRBD1 (6 bases). Germline V gene data show CDR1 as SNHLY and CDR2 as FYNNEI. This CDR3 contains 13 residues. Trimming cost V 6 bases and J 9 bases, with 12 bases left between them. The CDR3 DNA reads as TGTGCCAGCAGAGCAGGGGTCGGTTCACCCCTCCACTTT. Translated, it gives CASRAGVGSPLHF.

The gene calls are TRBV18 and TRBJ2-2; D remains unclear. The V end lost 3 bases, the J end lost 4 bases, and 12 bases lay between the germline ends. Germline CDR1 and CDR2: KGHSH and LQKENI. This CDR3 spans 15 amino acids. Here the CDR3 reads CASSPLGGVTGELFF. The CDR3 DNA follows: TGTGCCAGCTCACCGCTAGGTGGGGTCACCGGGGAGCTGTTTTTT.

The rearrangement links TRBV30 to TRBJ1-5, with 7 bases lining up with TRBD1. CDR1 GTSNPN and CDR2 SVGIG come from the germline V gene (reference sequence). The CDR3 is 14 residues long. The junction had 8 bases not matched to a gene; V was cut back by 2 bases and J by 7 bases. The CDR3 reads CAWSSGQVYQPQHF. DNA of the CDR3: TGTGCCTGGAGTTCTGGACAGGTCTACCAGCCCCAGCATTTT.

The genes are TRBV1 and TRBJ1-1. TRBV1 is annotated as a pseudogene. This CDR3 has 14 residues. As DNA, the CDR3 is TGCACCAGCAGCCAAGAGCAGGACCCTTATGAAGCTTTCTTT. This sequence encodes CTSSQEQDPYEAFF.

The rearrangement uses TRBV28 and TRBJ2-7, with 8 bases that match TRBD1. Germline values: CDR1 MDHEN, CDR2 SYDVKM. Trimming took 6 bases from V and 3 from J; bases not matched to a gene: 10. The CDR3 length is 15 residues. The CDR3: CASRRTGSVYYEQYF. CDR3 nucleotides: TGTGCCAGCAGGAGGACAGGGTCGGTTTACTACGAGCAGTACTTC.

This chain connects TRBV18 to TRBJ2-7; 8 bases agree with TRBD1. V lost 3 bases, J lost 12 bases, and 7 bases stayed unmatched. Germline-derived CDR1 and CDR2 are KGHSH and LQKENI. The CDR3 consists of 12 residues. The CDR3 spells CASSPDRDSRYF. CDR3 nucleotide sequence: TGTGCCAGCTCACCGGACAGGGACAGCCGGTACTTC.

This clone has only a few counts. The rearrangement joins TRBV18 to TRBJ1-1, with D possibly TRBD1 on 6 matching bases. V lost 0 bases and J lost 5, with 16 bases in between. Germline assignment: CDR1 KGHSH and CDR2 LQKENI. This CDR3 comprises 16 residues. The CDR3 here is CASSPPGLRGGTEAFF. The CDR3 DNA is TGTGCCAGCTCACCACCGGGACTGAGAGGGGGTACTGAAGCTTTCTTT.

In DNA, the CDR3 is TGTGCCAGCAGCGGACAGGGTGGAATTGATCAGCCCCAGCATTTT. It specifies CASSGQGGIDQPQHF. The genes are TRBV2 and TRBJ1-5; 8 bases line up with TRBD1. The germline V gene encodes CDR1 SNHLY and CDR2 FYNNEI. V lost 6 bases, J lost 5 bases, and 9 bases stayed unmatched. The CDR3 covers 15 residues. The whole variable domain, filled in from reference TRBV2 and TRBJ1-5, reads EPEVTQTPSHQVTQMGQEVILRCVPISNHLYFYWYRQILGQKVEFLVSFYNNEISEKSEIFDDQFSVERPDGSNFTLKIRSTKLEDSAMYFCASSGQGGIDQPQHFGDGTRLSIL.

This clone was detected only once. CDR3 bases: TGTGCCATCAGTTTAGGGACAGGGGTTTCTGGCTACACCTTC. Translated: CAISLGTGVSGYTF. The rearrangement joins TRBV10-3 to TRBJ1-2; 10 positions agree with TRBD1. From germline, CDR1 is ENHRY and CDR2 SYGVKD. The CDR3 runs 14 residues. The trim removed 5 bases at V and 7 bases at J, leaving 7 bases unmatched.

The rearrangement joins TRBV7-2 to TRBJ1-5, with no clear D. V lost 2 bases, J lost 3 bases, and 8 bases lay in between. Per germline, CDR1 SGHTA and CDR2 FQGNSA. The CDR3 has 14 residues. The CDR3 sequence is CASSLLGVNQPQHF. The CDR3 bases are TGTGCCAGCAGCTTACTCGGAGTCAATCAGCCCCAGCATTTT.

The rearrangement uses TRBV11-2 and TRBJ2-7; D is unresolved. The germline CDR1 and CDR2 sequences are SGHAT and FQNNGV. The V and J ends lost 5 bases and 2 bases respectively, with 10 bases between them. CDR3 length: 13 residues. Here the CDR3 DNA reads TGTGCCAGCAGCCCCCACCCGCCCTACGAGCAGTACTTC. The encoded protein is CASSPHPPYEQYF.

The CDR3 sequence is CASSPGPGRAEAFF. The CDR3 DNA reads TGCGCCAGCTCCCCGGGACCGGGGCGGGCTGAAGCTTTCTTT. The chain uses TRBV4-3 and TRBJ1-1, with D perhaps matching TRBD1 (5 bases). Germline-derived CDR1 and CDR2 are LGHNA and YSLEER. The germline V and J ends were trimmed by 8 bases and 6 bases, with 19 bases remaining between them. The CDR3 is 14 residues long.

The chain couples TRBV27 to TRBJ2-5; D is ambiguous. The CDR3 loop spans 15 amino acids. Trimming took 7 bases from V and 1 from J, leaving 16 bases between them. Germline CDR1 reads MNHEY; CDR2 reads SMNVEV (reference sequence). The CDR3 DNA sequence: TGTGCCAGCACCAAAAGGGATGGTAGCCAAGAGACCCAGTACTTC. This sequence encodes CASTKRDGSQETQYF.

This chain uses TRBV28 with TRBJ2-2, with 10 bases fitting TRBD1. The ends lost 4 bases at V and 5 bases at J; junction bases unmatched: 4. CDR1 and CDR2 from the germline V gene are MDHEN and SYDVKM. The CDR3 has 15 residues. CDR3 region: CASSSRDRGTGELFF. Here the CDR3 DNA reads TGTGCCAGCAGTTCCCGGGACAGGGGTACCGGGGAGCTGTTTTTT.

V and J are TRBV28 and TRBJ2-3; 10 bases match TRBD1. Germline CDR1 MDHEN, CDR2 SYDVKM. J lost 4 bases, V lost 4 bases, and 2 bases had no gene match. The CDR3 spans 14 residues. The CDR3 coding sequence is TGTGCCAGCAGTTCGGGACAGGGGTCAGATACGCAGTATTTT. Residues: CASSSGQGSDTQYF.

The chain carries TRBV5-1 and TRBJ1-1; tentatively, D is TRBD1 (5 bases). The germline CDR1 and CDR2 sequences are SGHRS and YFSETQ. Trimming left V 7 bases short and J 1 base short, with 14 bases between. CDR3 size: 14 residues. CDR3 sequence: CASFMPGENTEAFF. CDR3 sequence (DNA): TGCGCCAGCTTTATGCCGGGGGAGAACACTGAAGCTTTCTTT.

This clone was recorded only once. This rearrangement joins TRBV11-2 to TRBJ2-7; 8 bases agree with TRBD1. Germline V lookup: CDR1 SGHAT, CDR2 FQNNGV. J gave up 2 bases and V 5 bases, and 8 bases lay outside the gene matches. The CDR3 consists of 15 residues. Here the CDR3 reads CASSPGTGTPYEQYF. In nucleotides, the CDR3 is TGTGCCAGCAGCCCCGGGACAGGCACTCCCTACGAGCAGTACTTC. Supplemented by reference TRBV11-2 and TRBJ2-7, the full variable domain reads EAGVAQSPRYKIIEKRQSVAFWCNPISGHATLYWYQQILGQGPKLLIQFQNNGVVDDSQLPKDRFSAERLKGVDSTLKIQPAKLEDSAVYLCASSPGTGTPYEQYFGPGTRLTVT.

This clone was counted between two and nine times. This chain links TRBV18 with TRBJ2-7, with a possible D match to TRBD1 (6 bases). This CDR3 has 13 residues. The V gene's germline CDR1 is KGHSH and CDR2 LQKENI. Trimming stripped 3 bases from V and 4 bases from J, with 10 bases between. In DNA, the CDR3 is TGTGCCAGCTCACCCAATACAGGGTACGAGCAGTACTTC. Amino acids: CASSPNTGYEQYF.

This chain links TRBV29-1 with TRBJ2-2, with TRBD2 identical over 10 bases. CDR3 length equals 13 residues. Germline assignment: CDR1 SQVTM and CDR2 ANQGSEA. Trimming took 7 bases from V and 4 from J; bases not matched to a gene: 3. This CDR3 reads CSARLAGTGELFF. The CDR3, as DNA: TGCAGCGCCAGACTAGCGGGCACCGGGGAGCTGTTTTTT.

In this sample, this clone turned up once. The chain couples TRBV27 to TRBJ2-7; 8 bases are a match to TRBD1. Trimming at V came to 6 bases and at J to 1 base, leaving 5 bases not matched to a gene. The CDR3 is made up of 14 amino acids. Germline CDR1 and CDR2: MNHEY and SMNVEV (reference sequence). The CDR3 nucleotides read TGTGCCAGCAGATGGGACAGGAGTTCCTACGAGCAGTACTTC. This gives the protein CASRWDRSSYEQYF.

Only a few counts were recorded for this clone. The CDR3 loop reads CASSATGTGSYEQYF. In nucleotides, the CDR3 is TGTGCCAGCAGTGCAACCGGGACTGGATCCTACGAGCAGTACTTC. The chain combines TRBV27 with TRBJ2-7, with D perhaps matching TRBD2 (6 bases). This CDR3 comprises 15 residues. From germline, CDR1 is MNHEY and CDR2 SMNVEV (reference sequence). V shed 5 bases and J shed 1 base, with 15 bases lying between them.

The chain recombines TRBV28 with TRBJ2-6; D is possibly TRBD2 (5 bases). CDR3 length equals 16 residues. Per the germline V gene, CDR1 is MDHEN and CDR2 is SYDVKM. V was shortened by 11 bases and J by 0 bases, with 17 bases between the two germline ends. CDR3 DNA: TGTGCCTCAACGGACGGACTTCGCTCTGGGGCCAACGTCCTGACTTTC. It codes for CASTDGLRSGANVLTF.